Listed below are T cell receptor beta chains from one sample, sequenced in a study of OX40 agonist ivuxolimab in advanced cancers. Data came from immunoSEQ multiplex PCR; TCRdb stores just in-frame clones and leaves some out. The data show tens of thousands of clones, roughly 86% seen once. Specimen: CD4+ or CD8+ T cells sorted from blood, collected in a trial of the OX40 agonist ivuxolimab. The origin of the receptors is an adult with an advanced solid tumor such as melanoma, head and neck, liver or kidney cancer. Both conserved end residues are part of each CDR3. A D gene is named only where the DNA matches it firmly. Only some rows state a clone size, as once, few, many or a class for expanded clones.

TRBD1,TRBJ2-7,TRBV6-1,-,CASSDGGTGTYEQYF,TGTGCCAGCAGTGATGGTGGGACAGGGACGTACGAGCAGTACTTC
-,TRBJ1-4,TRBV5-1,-,CASSLEQTGEKLFF,TGCGCCAGCAGCTTGGAACAGACTGGCGAGAAACTGTTTTTT
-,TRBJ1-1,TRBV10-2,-,CASREGLVNTEAFF,TGCGCCAGCAGAGAGGGGCTAGTGAACACTGAAGCTTTCTTT
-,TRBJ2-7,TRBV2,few,CASSRTEQYF,TGTGCCAGCAGCCGGACCGAGCAGTACTTC
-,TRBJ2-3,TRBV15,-,CATSREERITDTQYF,TGTGCCACCAGCAGAGAGGAAAGGATCACAGATACGCAGTATTTT
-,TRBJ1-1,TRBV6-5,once,CASSYRSMNTEAFF,TGTGCCAGCAGTTACCGCTCGATGAACACTGAAGCTTTCTTT
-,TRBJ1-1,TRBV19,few,CASSIIQRVSTEAFF,TGTGCCAGTAGTATAATCCAAAGGGTGAGCACTGAAGCTTTCTTT
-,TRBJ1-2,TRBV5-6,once,CASSLARRLNYGYTF,TGTGCCAGCAGCTTGGCCCGGAGGCTTAACTATGGCTACACCTTC
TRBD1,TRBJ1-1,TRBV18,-,CASSSTGQGALMNTEAFF,TGTGCCAGCTCATCCACGGGACAGGGGGCCCTCATGAACACTGAAGCTTTCTTT
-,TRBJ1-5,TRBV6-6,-,CASSYSGSQPQHF,TGTGCCAGCAGTTACTCTGGGAGTCAGCCCCAGCATTTT
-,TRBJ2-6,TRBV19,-,CASTALGGGANVLTF,TGTGCCAGTACCGCTCTGGGTGGTGGGGCCAACGTCCTGACTTTC
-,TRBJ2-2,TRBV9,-,CASSVAAGELFF,TGTGCCAGCAGCGTAGCAGCCGGGGAGCTGTTTTTT
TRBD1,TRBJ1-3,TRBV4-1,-,CASSQDSGQTSSGNTIYF,TGCGCCAGCAGCCAAGACTCGGGACAGACAAGCTCTGGAAACACCATATATTTT
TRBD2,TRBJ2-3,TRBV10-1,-,CASSAGTSGTDTQYF,TGCGCCAGCAGTGCCGGGACTAGCGGCACAGATACGCAGTATTTT
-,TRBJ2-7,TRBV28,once,CASSRLEPGRAHEQYF,TGTGCCAGCAGCCGCCTGGAGCCCGGGAGAGCGCACGAGCAGTACTTC
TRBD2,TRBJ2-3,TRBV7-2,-,CASSPPGRGGTDTQYF,TGTGCCAGCAGCCCCCCTGGGCGGGGGGGCACAGATACGCAGTATTTT
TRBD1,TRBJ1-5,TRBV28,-,CASSLPGQTQPQHF,TGTGCCAGCAGTCTTCCGGGACAGACTCAGCCCCAGCATTTT
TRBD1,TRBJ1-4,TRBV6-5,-,CASSPVPGQGKLFF,TGTGCCAGCAGTCCGGTCCCGGGACAGGGTAAACTGTTTTTT
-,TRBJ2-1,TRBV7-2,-,CASSLKRWENEQFF,TGTGCCAGCAGCTTAAAACGTTGGGAAAATGAGCAGTTCTTC
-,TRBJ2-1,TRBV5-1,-,CASSSGQRAAYNEQFF,TGCGCCAGCAGCTCGGGCCAGAGGGCTGCCTACAATGAGCAGTTCTTC
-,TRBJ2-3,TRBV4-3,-,CASSQDVGQAAPKQYF,TGCGCCAGCAGCCAAGACGTAGGGCAGGCGGCCCCTAAGCAGTATTTT
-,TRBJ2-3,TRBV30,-,CAALVVSDTQYF,TGTGCCGCCCTCGTGGTTTCAGATACGCAGTATTTT
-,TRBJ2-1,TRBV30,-,CAWTIAERSYNEQFF,TGTGCCTGGACAATTGCAGAGAGATCCTACAATGAGCAGTTCTTC
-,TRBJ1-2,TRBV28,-,CASSSLVYGYTF,TGTGCCAGCAGTTCCCTAGTATATGGCTACACCTTC
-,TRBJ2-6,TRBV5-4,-,CASSPPTALGANVLTF,TGTGCCAGCAGTCCACCGACCGCGCTTGGGGCCAACGTCCTGACTTTC
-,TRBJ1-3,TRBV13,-,CASSLYGENTIYF,TGTGCCAGCAGCTTATATGGGGAGAACACCATATATTTT
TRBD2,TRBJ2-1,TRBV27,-,CASSSGSGMGNEQFF,TGTGCCAGCAGTTCAGGTAGCGGGATGGGCAATGAGCAGTTCTTC
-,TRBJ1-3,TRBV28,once,CATSPQGLGNTIYF,TGTGCCACCTCCCCCCAGGGGCTAGGAAACACCATATATTTT
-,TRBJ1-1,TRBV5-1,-,CASSLGVSFTEAFF,TGCGCCAGCAGCTTGGGGGTCTCCTTCACTGAAGCTTTCTTT
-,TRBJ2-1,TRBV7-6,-,CASSLVAGGEQFF,TGTGCCAGCAGCTTAGTAGCTGGCGGTGAGCAGTTCTTC
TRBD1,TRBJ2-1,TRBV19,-,CASRRPTGQAYNEQFF,TGTGCCAGTAGGCGTCCAACCGGACAGGCCTACAATGAGCAGTTCTTC
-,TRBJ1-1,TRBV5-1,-,CASSLGQRNTEAFF,TGCGCCAGCAGCTTGGGACAGAGGAACACTGAAGCTTTCTTT
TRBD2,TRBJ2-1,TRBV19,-,CASRDPGGVSYNEQFF,TGTGCCAGTAGAGACCCGGGGGGGGTCTCCTACAATGAGCAGTTCTTC
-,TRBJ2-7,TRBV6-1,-,CASSGQFMYEQYF,TGTGCCAGCAGTGGACAGTTTATGTACGAGCAGTACTTC
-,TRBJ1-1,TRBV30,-,CAWSSSMNTEAFF,TGTGCCTGGAGTTCAAGTATGAACACTGAAGCTTTCTTT